This T cell receptor beta chain was found in a study of T cell repertoires in cytomegalovirus infection. As for the study in general: The public TCR beta signatures pointed to both CMV infection and matching HLA type. Study observations and caveats: Clonotypes of TCR beta that were HLA-C-restricted and CMV-specific dominated the ex vivo response.

In germline, CDR1 is SGHDT, CDR2 YYEEEE. This CDR3 region has 16 residues. The germline V and J ends were trimmed by 4 bases and 7 bases, with 20 bases remaining between them. MiXCR, applied by TCRdb to the reads, yields one record per CDR3 protein. Of roughly 350,000 distinct CDR3 sequences listed, 34% are singletons. In its sample, this clonotype was seen many times. Its cognate antigen is unknown. This chain connects TRBV5-6 to TRBJ1-4; weak D call: TRBD1 (5 bases). The sequencing used cultured PBMCs, collected from culture after CMV antigen stimulation. The TCR originated in a human donor in good health (CMV status not recorded). Some clones in this sample may be carry-over from other donors' samples. In DNA, the CDR3 is TGTGCCAGCAGCCCCGGAGGGAGGGCCCAGGGTGAAAAACTGTTTTTT. Its translation: CASSPGGRAQGEKLFF.